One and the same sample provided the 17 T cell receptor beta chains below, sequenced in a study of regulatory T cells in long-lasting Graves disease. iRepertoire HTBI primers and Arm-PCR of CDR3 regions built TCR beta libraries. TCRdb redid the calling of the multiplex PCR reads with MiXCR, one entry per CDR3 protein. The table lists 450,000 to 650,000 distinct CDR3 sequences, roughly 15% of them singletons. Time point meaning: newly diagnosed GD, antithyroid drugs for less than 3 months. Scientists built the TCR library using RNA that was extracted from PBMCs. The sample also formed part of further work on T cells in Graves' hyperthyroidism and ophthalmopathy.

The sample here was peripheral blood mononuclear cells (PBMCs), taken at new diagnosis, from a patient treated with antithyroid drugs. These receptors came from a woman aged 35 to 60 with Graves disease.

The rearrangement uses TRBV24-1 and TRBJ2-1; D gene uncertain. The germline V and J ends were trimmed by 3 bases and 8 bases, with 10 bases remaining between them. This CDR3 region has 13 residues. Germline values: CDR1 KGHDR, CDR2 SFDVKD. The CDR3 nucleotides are TGTGCCACCAGTGATGACCCCTCGGATGAGCAGTTCTTC. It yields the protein CATSDDPSDEQFF.

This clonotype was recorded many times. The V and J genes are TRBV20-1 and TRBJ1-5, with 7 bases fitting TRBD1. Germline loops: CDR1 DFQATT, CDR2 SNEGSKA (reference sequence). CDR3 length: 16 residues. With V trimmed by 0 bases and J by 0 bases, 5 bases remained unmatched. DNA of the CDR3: TGCAGTGCTAGAGATGCGACAGGGACTAGCAATCAGCCCCAGCATTTT. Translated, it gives CSARDATGTSNQPQHF.

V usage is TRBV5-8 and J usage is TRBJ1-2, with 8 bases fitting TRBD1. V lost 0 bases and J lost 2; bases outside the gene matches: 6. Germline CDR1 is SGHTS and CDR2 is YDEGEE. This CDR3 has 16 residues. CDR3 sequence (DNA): TGTGCCAGCAGCTTGGCCGGGACAGGTAGAAACTATGGCTACACCTTC. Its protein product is CASSLAGTGRNYGYTF.

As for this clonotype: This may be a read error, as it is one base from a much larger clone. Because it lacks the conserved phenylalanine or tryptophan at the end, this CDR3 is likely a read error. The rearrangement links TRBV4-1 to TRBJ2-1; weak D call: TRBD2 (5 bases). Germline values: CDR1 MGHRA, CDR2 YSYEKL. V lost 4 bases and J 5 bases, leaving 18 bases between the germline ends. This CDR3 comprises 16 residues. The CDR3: CASSPFRGLKNNEQFL. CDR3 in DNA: TGCGCCAGCAGCCCTTTTCGCGGACTGAAAAACAATGAGCAGTTCCTC.

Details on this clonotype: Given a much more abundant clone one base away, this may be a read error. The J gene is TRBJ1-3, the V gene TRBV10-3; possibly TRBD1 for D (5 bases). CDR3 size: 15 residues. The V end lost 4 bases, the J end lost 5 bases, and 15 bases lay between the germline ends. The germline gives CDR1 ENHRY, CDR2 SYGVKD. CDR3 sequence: CAISVGDSVRNTIYF. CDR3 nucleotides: TGTGCCATCAGTGTCGGGGACTCGGTTAGAAACACCATATATTTT.

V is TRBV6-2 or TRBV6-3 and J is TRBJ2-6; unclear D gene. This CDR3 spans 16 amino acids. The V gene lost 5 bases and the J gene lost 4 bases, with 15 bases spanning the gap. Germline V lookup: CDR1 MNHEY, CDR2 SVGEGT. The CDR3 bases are TGTGCCAGCAGTGTGCCCCCGCCGGTGGGGGCCAACGTCCTGACTTTC. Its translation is CASSVPPPVGANVLTF.

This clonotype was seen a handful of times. The CDR3 protein is CASSDLRGRTGNTIYF. CDR3 coding DNA: TGCGCCAGCAGTGATCTCAGGGGGCGGACTGGAAACACCATATATTTT. The chain has TRBV10-1 and TRBJ1-3; 8 positions agree with TRBD1. This CDR3 has 16 residues. Germline lookup yields CDR1 WNHNN and CDR2 SYGVQD (reference sequence). J lost 2 bases, V lost 3 bases, and 6 bases had no gene match.

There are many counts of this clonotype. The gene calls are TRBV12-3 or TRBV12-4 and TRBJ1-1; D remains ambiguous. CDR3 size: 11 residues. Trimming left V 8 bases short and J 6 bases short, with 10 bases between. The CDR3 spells CASGRGAEAFF. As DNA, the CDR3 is TGTGCCAGCGGCCGAGGCGCTGAAGCTTTCTTT.

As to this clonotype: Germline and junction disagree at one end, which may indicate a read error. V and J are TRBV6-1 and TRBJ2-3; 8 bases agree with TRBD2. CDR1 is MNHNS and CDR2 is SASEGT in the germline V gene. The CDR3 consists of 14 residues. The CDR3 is CASREAGVRNTQYF. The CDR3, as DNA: TGTGCCAGCAGAGAAGCGGGGGTTAGGAATACGCAGTATTTT.

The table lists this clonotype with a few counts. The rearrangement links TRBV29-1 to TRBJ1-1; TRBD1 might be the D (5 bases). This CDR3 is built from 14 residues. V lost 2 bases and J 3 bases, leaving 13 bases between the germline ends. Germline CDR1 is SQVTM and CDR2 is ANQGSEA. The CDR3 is CSVELLRADTEAFF. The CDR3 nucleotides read TGCAGCGTTGAACTGCTCAGGGCGGACACTGAAGCTTTCTTT.

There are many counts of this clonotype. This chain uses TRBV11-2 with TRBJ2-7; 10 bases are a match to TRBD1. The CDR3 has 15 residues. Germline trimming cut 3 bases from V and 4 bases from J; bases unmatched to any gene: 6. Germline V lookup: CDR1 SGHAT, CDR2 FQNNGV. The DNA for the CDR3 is TGTGCCAGCAGCTTGGAGGACAGGGGGGTTTACGAGCAGTACTTC. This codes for CASSLEDRGVYEQYF.

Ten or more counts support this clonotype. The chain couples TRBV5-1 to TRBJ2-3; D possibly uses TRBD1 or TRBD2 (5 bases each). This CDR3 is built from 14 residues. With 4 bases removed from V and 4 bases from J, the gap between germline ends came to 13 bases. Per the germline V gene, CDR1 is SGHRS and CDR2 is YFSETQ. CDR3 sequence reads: CASSAGTSADTQYF. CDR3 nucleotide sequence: TGCGCCAGCAGCGCCGGGACGTCAGCAGATACGCAGTATTTT.

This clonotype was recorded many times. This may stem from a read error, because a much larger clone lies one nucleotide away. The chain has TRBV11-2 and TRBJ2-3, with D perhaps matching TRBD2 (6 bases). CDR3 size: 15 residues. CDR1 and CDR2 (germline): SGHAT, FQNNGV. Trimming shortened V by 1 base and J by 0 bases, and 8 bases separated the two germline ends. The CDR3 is CASSLAGVSTDTQYF. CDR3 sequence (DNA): TGTGCCAGCAGCTTAGCGGGGGTGAGCACAGATACGCAGTATTTT.

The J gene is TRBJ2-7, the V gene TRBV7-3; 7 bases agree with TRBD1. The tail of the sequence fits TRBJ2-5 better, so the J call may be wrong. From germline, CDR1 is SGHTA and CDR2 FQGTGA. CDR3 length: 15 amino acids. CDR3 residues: CASSLGTVDQETQYF. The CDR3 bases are TGTGCCAGCAGCTTGGGGACAGTGGACCAAGAGACCCAGTACTTC.

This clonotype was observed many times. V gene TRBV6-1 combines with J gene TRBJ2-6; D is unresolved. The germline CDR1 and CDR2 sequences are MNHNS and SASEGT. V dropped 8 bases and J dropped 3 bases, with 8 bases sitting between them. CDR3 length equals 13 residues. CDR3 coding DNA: TGTGCCAGCTTGCGAAGTGGGGCCAACGTCCTGACTTTC. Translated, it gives CASLRSGANVLTF.

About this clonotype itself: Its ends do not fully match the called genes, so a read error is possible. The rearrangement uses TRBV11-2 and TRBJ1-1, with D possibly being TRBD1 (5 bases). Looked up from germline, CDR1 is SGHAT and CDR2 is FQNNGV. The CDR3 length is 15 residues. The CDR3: CAGSLVRGRDLEAFF. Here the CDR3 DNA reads TGTGCCGGCAGCTTAGTCCGGGGCCGCGACCTTGAAGCTTTCTTT.

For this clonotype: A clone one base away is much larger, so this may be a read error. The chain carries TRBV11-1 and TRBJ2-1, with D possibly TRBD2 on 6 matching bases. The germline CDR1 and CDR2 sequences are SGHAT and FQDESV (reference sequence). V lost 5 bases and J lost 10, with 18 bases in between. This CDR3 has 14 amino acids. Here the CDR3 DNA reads TGTGCCAGCAGCCAGGAAGGACTACCCTACGAGCAGTTCTTC. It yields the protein CASSQEGLPYEQFF.